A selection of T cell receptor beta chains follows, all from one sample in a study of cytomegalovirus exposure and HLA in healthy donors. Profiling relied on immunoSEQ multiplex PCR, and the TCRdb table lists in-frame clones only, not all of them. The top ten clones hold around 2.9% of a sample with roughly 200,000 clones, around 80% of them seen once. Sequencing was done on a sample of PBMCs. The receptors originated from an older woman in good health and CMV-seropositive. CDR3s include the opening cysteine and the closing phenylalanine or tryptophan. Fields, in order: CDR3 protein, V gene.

CDR3: CASSTGESYNEQFF
V: TRBV19

CDR3: CASSEQNRVDYGYTF
V: TRBV7-9

CDR3: CASSLWEGAAGYTF
V: TRBV28

CDR3: CASSQFGGNTGELFF
V: TRBV4-3

CDR3: CASSYQGGQPQHF
V: TRBV6-5

CDR3: CASSLVGTTATNEKLFF
V: TRBV18

CDR3: CVRSLNRGGNEKLFF
V: TRBV7-5

CDR3: CSAEGQGPDTQYF
V: TRBV29-1

CDR3: CASSQAPGQGYGNTIYF
V: TRBV4-3

CDR3: CASSLLGYEQYF
V: TRBV6-5

CDR3: CASSYGLARTTGELFF
V: TRBV7-2

CDR3: CASSSLRTLPYNEQFF
V: TRBV7-9